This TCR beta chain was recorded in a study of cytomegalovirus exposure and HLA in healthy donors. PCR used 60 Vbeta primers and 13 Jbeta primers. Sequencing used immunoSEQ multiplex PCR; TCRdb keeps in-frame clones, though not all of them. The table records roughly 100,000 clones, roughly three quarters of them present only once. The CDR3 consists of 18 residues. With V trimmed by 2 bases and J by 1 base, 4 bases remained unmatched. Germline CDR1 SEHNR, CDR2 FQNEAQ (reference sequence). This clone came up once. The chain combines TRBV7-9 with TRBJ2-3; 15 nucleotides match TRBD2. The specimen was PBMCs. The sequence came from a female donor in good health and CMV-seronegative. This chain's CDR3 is CASSLWTSGGGRTDTQYF. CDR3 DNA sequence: TGTGCCAGCAGCTTATGGACTAGCGGGGGGGGACGCACAGATACGCAGTATTTT.